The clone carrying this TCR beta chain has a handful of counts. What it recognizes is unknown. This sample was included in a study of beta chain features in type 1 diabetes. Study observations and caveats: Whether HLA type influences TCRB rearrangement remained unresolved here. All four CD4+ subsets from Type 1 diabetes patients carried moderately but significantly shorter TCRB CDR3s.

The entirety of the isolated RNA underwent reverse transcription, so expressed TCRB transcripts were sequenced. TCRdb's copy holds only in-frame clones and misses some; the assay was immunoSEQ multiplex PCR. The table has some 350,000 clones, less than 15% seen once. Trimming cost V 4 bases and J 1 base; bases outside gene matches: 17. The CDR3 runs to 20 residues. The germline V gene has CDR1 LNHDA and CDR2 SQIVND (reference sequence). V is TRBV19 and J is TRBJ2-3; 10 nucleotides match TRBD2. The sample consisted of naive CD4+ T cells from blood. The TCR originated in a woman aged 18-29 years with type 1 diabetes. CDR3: CASSKPSGSTHWDRTDTQYF. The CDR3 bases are TGTGCCAGTAGTAAACCTAGCGGGAGCACACACTGGGACCGCACAGATACGCAGTATTTT.